Shown below are 29 T cell receptor beta chains from a single sample sequenced in a study of response to subunit inactivated influenza vaccine. TCRdb used MiXCR to reprocess the RT-PCR reads, holding one entry per CDR3 protein. Among almost 600,000 distinct CDR3 sequences listed, less than 15% were seen once. Sequencing used PBMCs from blood, obtained roughly 12 days after vaccination. These receptor sequences come from a man over 45 who received an inactivated influenza vaccine.

This clonotype was seen only a few times. The DNA of the CDR3 is TGTGCCAGCAGCCAGGCCTGGCGGGGGGCCGAGCAGTACTTC. Translating gives CASSQAWRGAEQYF. This chain joins TRBV14 and TRBJ2-7; 8 bases map to TRBD2. Germline values: CDR1 SGHDN, CDR2 FVKESK. The CDR3 is made up of 14 amino acids. The ends lost 3 bases at V and 6 bases at J; junction bases unmatched: 7.

This clonotype was counted many times. This chain connects TRBV6-5 to TRBJ2-1; 10 bases are shared with TRBD2. After removal of 5 bases from V and 3 bases from J, the junction contained 4 bases not matched to a gene. This CDR3 has 15 amino acids. Looked up from germline, CDR1 is MNHEY and CDR2 is SVGAGI. In DNA form, the CDR3 reads TGTGCCAGCAGTCTAAGCGGGAGGGGCTACAATGAGCAGTTCTTC. This gives the protein CASSLSGRGYNEQFF.

This clonotype was counted only a few times. The chain joins TRBV20-1 to TRBJ2-1; 8 bases match TRBD2. Germline assignment: CDR1 DFQATT and CDR2 SNEGSKA (reference sequence). The junction had 9 bases not matched to a gene; V was cut back by 6 bases and J by 5 bases. The length of the CDR3 is 14 residues. CDR3 loop: CSANSGSFDNEQFF. Here the CDR3 DNA reads TGCAGTGCAAACAGCGGGAGTTTCGACAATGAGCAGTTCTTC.

J is TRBJ2-5 and V is TRBV7-8, with 11 bases lining up with TRBD2. The CDR3 covers 14 residues. CDR1 and CDR2 from the germline V gene are SGHVS and FQNEAQ. J gave up 4 bases and V 8 bases, and 6 bases lay outside the gene matches. The chain's CDR3 is CASGLAGGGETQYF. DNA for the CDR3: TGTGCCAGCGGCCTAGCGGGGGGTGGAGAGACCCAGTACTTC.

The CDR3 spells CSARATGAAKNIQYF. CDR3 DNA sequence: TGCAGTGCTAGGGCCACCGGGGCAGCCAAAAACATTCAGTACTTC. The rearrangement uses TRBV20-1 and TRBJ2-4; D is perhaps TRBD1 or TRBD2 (5 bases each). V shed 3 bases and J shed 0 bases, with 12 bases lying between them. Germline V lookup: CDR1 DFQATT, CDR2 SNEGSKA (reference sequence). This CDR3 is built from 15 residues.

The gene calls are TRBV20-1 and TRBJ2-6; 8 nucleotides agree with TRBD2. This CDR3 has 16 amino acids. CDR1 is DFQATT, CDR2 SNEGSKA, per germline (reference sequence). J lost 0 bases, V lost 5 bases, and 6 bases had no gene match. The CDR3 is CSARGGGLSGANVLTF. In nucleotides, the CDR3 is TGCAGTGCTCGGGGGGGGGGACTCTCTGGGGCCAACGTCCTGACTTTC.

This clonotype has at least ten counts. The chain combines TRBV28 with TRBJ1-2; D remains unclear. Trimming cost V 6 bases and J 2 bases, with 16 bases left between them. Germline-derived CDR1 and CDR2 are MDHEN and SYDVKM. This CDR3 is built from 15 residues. CDR3 sequence: CASSPSHTRNYGYTF. DNA for the CDR3: TGTGCCAGCAGCCCTTCCCATACACGGAACTATGGCTACACCTTC.

This clonotype was recorded at least ten times. The V call is TRBV10-3, the J call TRBJ1-2; D might be TRBD1 (6 bases). Trimming took 7 bases from V and 2 from J, leaving 11 bases between them. Germline-derived CDR1 and CDR2 are ENHRY and SYGVKD. CDR3 length: 13 amino acids. The CDR3 spells CAIMGATNYGYTF. The CDR3 bases are TGTGCCATCATGGGGGCCACAAACTATGGCTACACCTTC.

The chain couples TRBV6-1 to TRBJ2-7; possible D gene TRBD2, 5 bases. Per germline, CDR1 MNHNS and CDR2 SASEGT. CDR3 length: 13 residues. V dropped 7 bases and J dropped 6 bases, with 16 bases sitting between them. The CDR3 DNA is TGTGCCAGCACCCACCCCGGGGAACTCGAGCAGTACTTC. Its translation is CASTHPGELEQYF.

The gene calls are TRBV6-2 or TRBV6-3 and TRBJ1-2; a weak D match, TRBD1 (5 bases). The CDR3 contains 15 residues. V gave up 2 bases and J gave up 6 bases, with 16 bases separating them. CDR1 is MNHEY, CDR2 SVGEGT, per germline. Here the CDR3 reads CASSYRLTGSNGYTF. The CDR3 DNA sequence: TGTGCCAGCAGTTACAGACTTACAGGCTCCAATGGCTACACCTTC.

This clonotype showed up just a few times. V usage is TRBV7-2 and J usage is TRBJ1-6; 9 positions match TRBD1. Germline V gene sequence: CDR1 SGHTA, CDR2 FQGNSA. The CDR3 spans 16 residues. V was pared by 1 base and J by 5 bases, with 3 bases of the junction left unmatched. The CDR3 region has the DNA TGTGCCAGCAGCTTAGTGGGACAGGGAAATAATTCACCCCTCCACTTT. It codes for CASSLVGQGNNSPLHF.

This clonotype was observed a handful of times. The chain couples TRBV4-3 to TRBJ2-3; 11 bases fit TRBD1. CDR1 LGHNA and CDR2 YSLEER come from the germline V gene. Trimming took 2 bases from V and 3 from J; bases not matched to a gene: 4. The CDR3 runs 16 residues. CDR3 protein: CASSQIGTGGTDTQYF. DNA for the CDR3: TGCGCCAGCAGCCAAATTGGGACAGGGGGTACAGATACGCAGTATTTT.

CDR3 sequence (DNA): TGTGCCAGCAGTTTATGGAGACTAGCGGGGAAAGAGAGGAATGAGCAGTTCTTC. Translation gives CASSLWRLAGKERNEQFF. The chain combines TRBV28 with TRBJ2-1, with TRBD2 identical over 11 bases. This CDR3 comprises 18 residues. Germline loops: CDR1 MDHEN, CDR2 SYDVKM. V shed 0 bases, J shed 7 bases, and the junction held 11 bases outside the gene matches.

In this sample, this clonotype turned up a few times. The chain uses TRBV3-1 and TRBJ1-1; D unresolved. V shed 4 bases and J shed 1 base, with 7 bases lying between them. Germline V lookup: CDR1 LGHDT, CDR2 YNNKEL (reference sequence). There are 13 residues in the CDR3. The CDR3 DNA reads TGTGCCAGCAGCCGATCAGAGAACACTGAAGCTTTCTTT. Translated: CASSRSENTEAFF.

This clonotype appeared a few times. The chain couples TRBV3-1 to TRBJ1-6, with a possible D match to TRBD1 (6 bases). Germline V lookup: CDR1 LGHDT, CDR2 YNNKEL (reference sequence). The CDR3 contains 14 residues. V lost 1 base and J lost 7, with 8 bases in between. The DNA for the CDR3 is TGTGCCAGCAGCCAAGTGGACAGCAATTCACCCCTCCACTTT. It specifies CASSQVDSNSPLHF.

This clonotype was found many times. The chain links TRBV5-1 to TRBJ2-7; 7 bases map to TRBD2. Trimming took 6 bases from V and 1 from J; bases not matched to a gene: 10. Germline V gene lookup returns CDR1 SGHRS and CDR2 YFSETQ. The CDR3 extends over 15 amino acids. CDR3 coding DNA: TGCGCCAGCACGCCCTGGGGCGGGGGTTCCTACGAGCAGTACTTC. It translates to CASTPWGGGSYEQYF.

This clonotype was recorded at least ten times. The chain combines TRBV5-1 with TRBJ2-7; TRBD1 matches 12 bases. V gave up 2 bases and J gave up 5 bases; unmatched junction bases: 2. Germline values: CDR1 SGHRS, CDR2 YFSETQ. The CDR3 has 14 residues. For the CDR3, the DNA is TGCGCCAGCAGCTTCGGGACAGGGGGCCACGAGCAGTACTTC. Translation: CASSFGTGGHEQYF.

The rearrangement uses TRBV7-8 and TRBJ2-3; D is uncertain. Germline V gene lookup returns CDR1 SGHVS and CDR2 FQNEAQ. V was clipped by 5 bases and J by 6 bases, with 12 bases between them. The CDR3 length is 13 residues. CDR3 protein: CASSPLASDTQYF. The DNA for the CDR3 is TGTGCCAGCAGCCCCCTTGCGTCTGATACGCAGTATTTT.

This clonotype was detected a few times. The chain couples TRBV4-1 to TRBJ2-5; the D call may be TRBD1 or TRBD2 (6 bases each). Trimming shortened V by 2 bases and J by 4 bases, and 20 bases separated the two germline ends. In germline, CDR1 is MGHRA, CDR2 YSYEKL. The CDR3 spans 17 residues. As DNA, the CDR3 is TGCGCCAGCAGCCAACCACCGACACTAGGGGGGTCAGAGACCCAGTACTTC. Its translation is CASSQPPTLGGSETQYF.

This clonotype has only a few counts. This sequence joins TRBV18 and TRBJ2-3; the match to TRBD1 covers 8 bases. The V gene end was trimmed by 2 bases and the J gene end by 3 bases; junction bases not matched to a gene: 4. The CDR3 is 15 amino acids. CDR1 is KGHSH, CDR2 LQKENI, per germline. The CDR3 DNA reads as TGTGCCAGCTCACCAGGGACAGGCACGACAGATACGCAGTATTTT. Translation gives CASSPGTGTTDTQYF.

J is TRBJ2-1 and V is TRBV15; 8 nucleotides line up with TRBD1. This CDR3 spans 15 amino acids. CDR1 is LNHNV, CDR2 YYDKDF, per germline (reference sequence). V shed 0 bases, J shed 8 bases, and the junction held 6 bases outside the gene matches. As DNA, the CDR3 is TGTGCCACCAGCAGAGATCGGACAGGGAAATATGAGCAGTTCTTC. It yields the protein CATSRDRTGKYEQFF.

The table lists this clonotype with many counts. This chain uses TRBV18 with TRBJ2-7; D assignment may be TRBD1 or TRBD2 (5 bases each). Germline V gives CDR1 KGHSH, CDR2 LQKENI. CDR3 size: 14 residues. V was pared by 3 bases and J by 3 bases, with 12 bases between. Here the CDR3 reads CASSPPGPNYEQYF. The CDR3 region has the DNA TGTGCCAGCTCACCCCCGGGACCAAACTACGAGCAGTACTTC. Combining the CDR3 with reference TRBV18 and TRBJ2-7 gives the whole variable domain NAGVMQNPRHLVRRRGQEARLRCSPMKGHSHVYWYRQLPEEGLKFMVYLQKENIIDESGMPKERFSAEFPKEGPSILRIQQVVRGDSAAYFCASSPPGPNYEQYFGPGTRLTVT.

This rearrangement joins TRBV10-3 to TRBJ2-5; D not resolved. CDR1 is ENHRY and CDR2 is SYGVKD in the germline V gene. CDR3 length: 12 amino acids. V gave up 4 bases and J gave up 9 bases, with 12 bases separating them. The CDR3, as DNA: TGTGCCATCAGTGCCAGCAAGGATTCCCAGTACTTC. It translates to CAISASKDSQYF.

This clonotype was seen ten or more times. The chain has TRBV7-6 and TRBJ2-1; 9 bases match TRBD2. The V and J ends lost 5 bases and 1 base, in that order; junction bases with no gene match: 15. The CDR3 is 19 residues long. Germline loops: CDR1 SGHVS, CDR2 FNYEAQ. CDR3 in amino acids: CASSPSLGGGASSYNEQFF. The CDR3 region has the DNA TGTGCCAGCAGCCCGAGCCTTGGCGGGGGGGCCAGTTCCTACAATGAGCAGTTCTTC.

The chain combines TRBV7-2 with TRBJ1-1; the D is unclear. The length of the CDR3 is 13 residues. The germline CDR1 and CDR2 sequences are SGHTA and FQGNSA. Trimming shortened V by 6 bases and J by 1 base, and 9 bases separated the two germline ends. The CDR3 DNA is TGTGCCAGCAGTTCCGTCTGGAACACTGAAGCTTTCTTT. It yields the protein CASSSVWNTEAFF. The full variable domain, in which reference TRBV7-2 and TRBJ1-1 provide the parts outside the CDR3, is GAGVSQSPSNKVTEKGKDVELRCDPISGHTALYWYRQSLGQGLEFLIYFQGNSAPDKSGLPSDRFSAERTGGSVSTLTIQRTQQEDSAVYLCASSSVWNTEAFFGQGTRLTVV.

The CDR3 sequence: CSARVFDGQETQYF. The CDR3 nucleotides are TGCAGTGCTAGAGTCTTCGACGGACAAGAGACCCAGTACTTC. J is TRBJ2-5 and V is TRBV20-1; D remains unclear. There are 14 residues in the CDR3. Trimming removed 1 base from V and 2 bases from J, with 11 bases in between. Germline loops: CDR1 DFQATT, CDR2 SNEGSKA (reference sequence).

This clonotype was picked up a small number of times. The rearrangement joins TRBV5-6 to TRBJ2-7, with 16 bases matching TRBD2. From germline, CDR1 is SGHDT and CDR2 YYEEEE. This CDR3 contains 18 residues. The V and J ends lost 4 bases and 2 bases, in that order; junction bases with no gene match: 9. This chain's CDR3 is CASSPPGLAGGNTYEQYF. CDR3 DNA sequence: TGTGCCAGCAGCCCCCCGGGACTAGCGGGAGGGAACACCTACGAGCAGTACTTC.

The chain carries TRBV7-8 and TRBJ2-2; D unclear. The CDR3 spans 13 residues. Deletions cut 4 bases from V and 7 bases from J, with 10 bases between. The germline V gene encodes CDR1 SGHVS and CDR2 FQNEAQ. In nucleotides, the CDR3 is TGTGCCAGCAGCTCCGGTCCCGGCGGGGAGCTGTTTTTT. It encodes CASSSGPGGELFF.

The J gene is TRBJ2-3, the V gene TRBV20-1; 8 bases are a match to TRBD2. The CDR3 runs 13 residues. CDR1 and CDR2 from the germline V gene are DFQATT and SNEGSKA (reference sequence). Unmatched junction bases numbered 7, after V lost 6 bases and J lost 5 bases. Here the CDR3 reads CSAGGADQDTQYF. In nucleotides, the CDR3 is TGCAGTGCCGGGGGGGCCGACCAAGATACGCAGTATTTT.